These 3 T cell receptor beta chains share one sample of origin, sequenced in a study of blood T cell repertoires in COVID-19. Clones were sequenced by immunoSEQ multiplex PCR, and TCRdb holds only the in-frame ones, with some missing. Here the sample spans some 90,000 clones, 80% to 90% being singletons. The sample was peripheral blood. The receptors here all came from a man aged 45-65 years with acute or convalescent COVID-19.

This rearrangement joins TRBV6-6 to TRBJ1-3, with a tentative D call TRBD1 (5 bases). Trimming removed 5 bases from V and 0 bases from J, with 20 bases in between. CDR3 length: 18 amino acids. CDR1 is MNHNY, CDR2 SVGAGI, per germline (reference sequence). DNA for the CDR3: TGTGCCAGCAGTCGACTTTTCAGGGTGGGGATCTCTGGAAACACCATATATTTT. Protein: CASSRLFRVGISGNTIYF.

The chain combines TRBV7-6 with TRBJ2-3, with TRBD2 matching over 8 bases. The length of the CDR3 is 15 residues. The germline V gene has CDR1 SGHVS and CDR2 FNYEAQ. Trimming took 1 base from V and 4 from J; bases not matched to a gene: 4. The CDR3 DNA reads TGTGCCAGCAGCTTAGTCGACGGGGGGGCAGATACGCAGTATTTT. It yields the protein CASSLVDGGADTQYF.

The V and J genes are TRBV11-3 and TRBJ2-7, with TRBD2 identical over 7 bases. This CDR3 contains 14 residues. Germline V CDR1 and CDR2: SGHNT, YENEEA. V lost 5 bases and J lost 2; bases outside the gene matches: 6. The CDR3 loop reads CASSRPLAAYEQYV. CDR3 in DNA: TGTGCCAGCAGCAGGCCCCTAGCGGCCTACGAGCAGTACGTC.